This TCR beta chain is drawn from a study of beta chain features in type 1 diabetes (dated 2018 in TCRdb). For the study in its entirety: Patients and healthy donors did not differ in mean age, gender distribution, total cell number or subset yield. Across all samples, fewer than 110,000,000 sorted cells were examined, and cell number per subset correlated strongly with RNA yield. The study compared the TCRB repertoires of sorted circulating CD4+ T cell subsets in recently diagnosed type 1 diabetes patients with those in matched healthy donors. Regulatory and stem cell-like memory subsets were obtained from only 8 patients and roughly 8 healthy donors, while naive and central memory subsets were obtained from all 30 or so donors. The full study reports these points: Naive, central memory and regulatory TCRB repertoires appeared more similar among patients than among healthy donors. In all four CD4+ subsets, TCRB CDR3 length was moderately but significantly shorter in type 1 diabetes patients. Only small numbers of individuals were included in the HLA sub-analyses, which left unresolved whether HLA type had any influence on TCRB rearrangement. Sequencing cDNA rather than genomic DNA could over-represent highly expressing activated cells, although activation and CD3 levels did not differ between groups. Shorter templates might be favored by PCR, yet because patient and control samples were amplified and corrected together, any such skew would affect both groups equally. Patients with type 1 diabetes made fewer insertions and deleted more nucleotides at VDJ recombination sites, implying thymic rearrangement abnormalities.

Its CDR3 holds 14 amino acids, cysteine through phenylalanine. Only the CDR3 part of the read is kept: 42 bases, read in frame from the first base. The germline V gene encodes CDR1 MNHEY and CDR2 SVGAGI. V is shortened by 5 bases, J by 7 bases, and the region joining them spans 15 bases. The entire amount of isolated RNA was reverse transcribed using the High Capacity cDNA Reverse Transcription Kit, so the sequenced TCRB transcripts were expressed ones. Naive, central memory and regulatory T cell samples underwent deep immunoSEQ sequencing, averaging roughly 3.5 million total reads per sample. After sorted cells were lysed in RLT buffer, RNA was extracted with DNase-treated RNeasy Micro or Mini kits, with the choice depending on cell number. Each cell subset was processed separately to prevent cross-contamination, with patient and healthy donor samples processed together. TCRB sequences were amplified from cDNA with the immunoSEQ multiplex PCR, producing 87-bp fragments spanning the CDR3 region. The amplicons were sequenced using the Illumina HiSeq platform. In the authors' own workflow: Synthetic template baselines were used to correct PCR bias computationally, reads within Hamming distance 2 were collapsed together, and singletons that could not be merged were discarded. By aligning reads against IMGT, V, D and J genes, CDR3 length, and insertions or deletions at six rearrangement sites were assigned. Within each subset, clonotype counts were normalized to sorted cell number, after which true diversity and Gini coefficients were computed with the tcR R package. The overlap coefficient, calculated on TCRB nucleotide sequences, was used to measure repertoire sharing. TCRdb provides this immuneACCESS table in a form limited to in-frame rearrangements. Some clones are lacking; in checked studies, under half of them reflect an unresolved V gene, and why the rest are absent is not known. Clonal size and the V and J genes are those of that table, whereas D and trimming came from the DNA. Across this sample there are approximately 160,000 clones, with about 9.1% seen only once. Of the sample, about 2.1% falls within the top ten clones.

As regards this clone: Which antigen it targets is not known. No base quality values were provided; no much bigger clone lies one nucleotide off.

A single peripheral blood draw of around 0.11 L on average was collected from each donor into heparinised tubes. Naive, central memory, regulatory and stem cell-like memory CD4+ T cells were sorted on a BD FACSAria II using a panel including CD45RO, CCR7, CD25, CD127, CD95 and CD27. All sorted populations exceeded 95% purity. PBMCs were separated immediately by Lymphoprep density gradient centrifugation and were stained directly, without being cultured. To minimize batch effects, samples were stained and sorted in pairs, one healthy donor with one patient per experiment. The sequence was obtained from a woman aged 18-29 years in good health. The sequencing sample was made of central memory CD4+ T cells from blood. This sequence uses TRBV6-5 and TRBJ2-1, with TRBD2 tentatively as D gene (6 bases match). The DNA sequence is TGTGCCAGCAGTGTGGACTACAACGCAAATGAGCAGTTCTTC. Protein translation: CASSVDYNANEQFF.